The T cell receptor beta chain under discussion was sequenced for a study of radiotherapy plus CTLA-4 blockade in lung cancer. Study at large: Among all patients, 15% to 20% showed objective responses, while about 30% had disease control.

Ipilimumab CTLA-4 blockade and focal radiation were given to patients with chemo-refractory metastatic non-small-cell lung cancer. The repertoire was sequenced with immunoSEQ multiplex PCR; TCRdb's copy has only in-frame clones and lacks some. Among some 87,000 clones listed, over 80% were seen once. This CDR3 has 15 residues. The junction had 9 bases not matched to a gene; V was cut back by 7 bases and J by 2 bases. The germline V gene encodes CDR1 SQVTM and CDR2 ANQGSEA. For this clone: Antigen unknown.

Study conclusions and caveats: In blood, after radiotherapy plus ipilimumab, tumor-derived TCR clones expanded.

J is TRBJ2-1 and V is TRBV29-1; 9 bases fit TRBD1. The sample in question was peripheral blood, obtained from a patient treated with radiotherapy plus ipilimumab. The receptor was derived from a human donor with non-small cell lung cancer that progressed on radiotherapy plus ipilimumab. CDR3 protein: CSAVGQGKAYNEQFF. The CDR3 DNA sequence: TGCAGCGCGGTGGGACAGGGTAAGGCCTACAATGAGCAGTTCTTC.